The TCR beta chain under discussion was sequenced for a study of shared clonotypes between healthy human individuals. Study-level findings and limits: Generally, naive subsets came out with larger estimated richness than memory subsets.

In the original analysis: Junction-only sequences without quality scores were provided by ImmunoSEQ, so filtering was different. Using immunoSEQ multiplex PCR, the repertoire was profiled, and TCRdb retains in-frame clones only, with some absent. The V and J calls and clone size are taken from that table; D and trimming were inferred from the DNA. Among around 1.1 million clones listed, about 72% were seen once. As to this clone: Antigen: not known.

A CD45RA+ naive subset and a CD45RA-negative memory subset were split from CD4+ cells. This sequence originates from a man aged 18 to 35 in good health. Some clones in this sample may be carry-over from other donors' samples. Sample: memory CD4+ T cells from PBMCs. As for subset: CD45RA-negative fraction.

The CDR3 here is CSALSSYEQFF. DNA of the CDR3: TGCAGTGCCCTCTCTAGCTATGAGCAGTTCTTC. The rearrangement uses TRBV20-1 and TRBJ2-1; D is possibly TRBD2 (5 bases). The CDR3 extends over 11 amino acids. The V gene lost 6 bases and the J gene lost 8 bases, with 11 bases spanning the gap. CDR1 is DFQATT and CDR2 is SNEGSKA in the germline V gene (reference sequence).